The rows below give T cell receptor beta chains drawn from one sample of a study of T cell changes during pregnancy in multiple sclerosis. The method was immunoSEQ multiplex PCR; TCRdb's version includes in-frame clones alone and lacks a portion of them. Of 90,000 to 150,000 clones detected, around 93% appear once; the ten largest clones hold less than 7.5%. The sample here was peripheral blood, taken before pregnancy. These receptors all come from a female donor with multiple sclerosis, enrolled in a pregnancy study. Each CDR3 is given with its conserved first and last residue. Fields, in order: CDR3 length, V gene, CDR3 protein.

cdr3_length: 17; v_call: TRBV4-2; cdr3_aa: CASSQELSGGALETQYF
cdr3_length: 15; v_call: TRBV7-9; cdr3_aa: CASSSSGQPFYGYTF
cdr3_length: 13; v_call: TRBV7-8; cdr3_aa: CASRKRQNQPQHF
cdr3_length: 14; v_call: TRBV7-8; cdr3_aa: CASSFTNPQGEAFF
cdr3_length: 15; v_call: TRBV5-1; cdr3_aa: CASSLGQGAYNEQFF
cdr3_length: 14; v_call: TRBV7-2; cdr3_aa: CASSLEQGRSEAFF
cdr3_length: 15; v_call: TRBV30; cdr3_aa: CAWRSGQYSNQPQHF
cdr3_length: 12; v_call: TRBV5-5; cdr3_aa: CASAGGAGELFF
cdr3_length: 14; v_call: TRBV19; cdr3_aa: CASSMEQTNTEAFF
cdr3_length: 14; v_call: TRBV10-2; cdr3_aa: CASSWTGGNTEAFF
cdr3_length: 16; v_call: TRBV11-2; cdr3_aa: CASSTFPQGAVYEQYF
cdr3_length: 15; v_call: TRBV11-2; cdr3_aa: CASRPTGTGYSPLHF
cdr3_length: 15; v_call: TRBV5-4; cdr3_aa: CASSSYSVLNTEAFF
cdr3_length: 17; v_call: TRBV9; cdr3_aa: CASSVGGRRGDTGELFF
cdr3_length: 14; v_call: TRBV18; cdr3_aa: CASSWTGNTGELFF
cdr3_length: 15; v_call: TRBV28; cdr3_aa: CASSIPGSMDNEQFF
cdr3_length: 15; v_call: TRBV6-1; cdr3_aa: CASSGLAGANNEQFF
cdr3_length: 14; v_call: TRBV28; cdr3_aa: CASSSSGVRGRYTF
cdr3_length: 11; v_call: TRBV7-2; cdr3_aa: CASSAGDSPFF
cdr3_length: 14; v_call: TRBV18; cdr3_aa: CASSQSRVRTEAFF
cdr3_length: 14; v_call: TRBV7-9; cdr3_aa: CASSSLAGAYTQYF